This T cell receptor (beta chain) emerged from a study of patients with pleural tuberculosis. Germline CDR1 reads DFQATT; CDR2 reads SNEGSKA (reference sequence). Trimming stripped 5 bases from V and 7 bases from J, with 15 bases between. This CDR3 region has 14 residues. This clonotype was detected many times. Via MiXCR, TCRdb re-called the reads, giving one row per CDR3 protein. In the table there are 25,000 to 30,000 distinct CDR3 sequences, 18% of which are singletons. This chain uses TRBV20-1 with TRBJ1-6; D is ambiguous. Sample: peripheral blood. The TCR originated in a human donor with pleural tuberculosis. The CDR3 here is CSAFTGPQNSPLHF. CDR3 sequence (DNA): TGCAGTGCTTTTACCGGGCCCCAAAATTCACCCCTCCACTTT.